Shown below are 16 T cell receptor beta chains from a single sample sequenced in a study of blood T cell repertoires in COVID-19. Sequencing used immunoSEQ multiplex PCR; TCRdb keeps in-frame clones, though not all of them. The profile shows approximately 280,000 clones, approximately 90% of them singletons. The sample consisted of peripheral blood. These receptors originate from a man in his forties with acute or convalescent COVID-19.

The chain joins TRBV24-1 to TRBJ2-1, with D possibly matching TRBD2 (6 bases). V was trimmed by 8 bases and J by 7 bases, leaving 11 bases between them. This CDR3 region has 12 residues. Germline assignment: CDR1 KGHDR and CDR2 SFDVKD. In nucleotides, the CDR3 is TGTGCCACCATAGCGGAGGGTAATGAGCAGTTCTTC. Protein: CATIAEGNEQFF.

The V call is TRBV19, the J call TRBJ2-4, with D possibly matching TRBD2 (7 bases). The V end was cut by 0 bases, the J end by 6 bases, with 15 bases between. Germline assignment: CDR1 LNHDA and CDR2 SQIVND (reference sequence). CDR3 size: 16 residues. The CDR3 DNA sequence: TGTGCCAGTAGTATAGATCAAGGGGGGGCGAGAAACATTCAGTACTTC. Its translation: CASSIDQGGARNIQYF.

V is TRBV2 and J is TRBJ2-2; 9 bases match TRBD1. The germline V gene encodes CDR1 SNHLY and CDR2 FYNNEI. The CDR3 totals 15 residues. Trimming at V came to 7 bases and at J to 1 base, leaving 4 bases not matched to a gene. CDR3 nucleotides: TGTGCCAGCACAGGACAGGGGATGAACACCGGGGAGCTGTTTTTT. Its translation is CASTGQGMNTGELFF. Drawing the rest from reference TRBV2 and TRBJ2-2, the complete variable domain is EPEVTQTPSHQVTQMGQEVILRCVPISNHLYFYWYRQILGQKVEFLVSFYNNEISEKSEIFDDQFSVERPDGSNFTLKIRSTKLEDSAMYFCASTGQGMNTGELFFGEGSRLTVL.

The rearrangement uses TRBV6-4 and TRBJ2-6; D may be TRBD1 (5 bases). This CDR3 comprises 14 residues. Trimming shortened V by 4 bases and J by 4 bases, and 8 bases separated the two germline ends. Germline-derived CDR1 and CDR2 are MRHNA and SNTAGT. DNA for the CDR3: TGTGCCAGCAGTGGGGGCGGCGGGGCCAACGTCCTGACTTTC. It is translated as CASSGGGGANVLTF.

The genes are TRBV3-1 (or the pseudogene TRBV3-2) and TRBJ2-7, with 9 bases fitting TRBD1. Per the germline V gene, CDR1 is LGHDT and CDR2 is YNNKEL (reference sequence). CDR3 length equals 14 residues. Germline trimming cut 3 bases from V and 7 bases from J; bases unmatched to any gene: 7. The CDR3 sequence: CASSHWDRAGEQYF. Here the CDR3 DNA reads TGTGCCAGCAGCCATTGGGACAGGGCGGGGGAGCAGTACTTC.

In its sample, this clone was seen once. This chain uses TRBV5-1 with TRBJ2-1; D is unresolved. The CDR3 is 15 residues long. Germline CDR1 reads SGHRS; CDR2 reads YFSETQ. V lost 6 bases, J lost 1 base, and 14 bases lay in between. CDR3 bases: TGCGCCAGCACCAGTGTAGGCGGTTCCTACAATGAGCAGTTCTTC. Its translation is CASTSVGGSYNEQFF.

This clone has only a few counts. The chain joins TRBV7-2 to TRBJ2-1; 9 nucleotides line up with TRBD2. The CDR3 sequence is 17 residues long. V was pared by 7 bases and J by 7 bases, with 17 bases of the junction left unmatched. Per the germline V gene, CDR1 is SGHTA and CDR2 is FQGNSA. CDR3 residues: CASTLSSGGGAGNEQFF. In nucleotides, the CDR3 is TGTGCCAGCACCCTTTCCTCTGGCGGGGGGGCTGGGAATGAGCAGTTCTTC.

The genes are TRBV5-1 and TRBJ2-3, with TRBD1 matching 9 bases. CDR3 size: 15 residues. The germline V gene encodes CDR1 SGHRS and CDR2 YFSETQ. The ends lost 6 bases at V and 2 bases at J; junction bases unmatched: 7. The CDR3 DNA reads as TGCGCCAGCACACCCGGGACAGGGTACACAGATACGCAGTATTTT. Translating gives CASTPGTGYTDTQYF.

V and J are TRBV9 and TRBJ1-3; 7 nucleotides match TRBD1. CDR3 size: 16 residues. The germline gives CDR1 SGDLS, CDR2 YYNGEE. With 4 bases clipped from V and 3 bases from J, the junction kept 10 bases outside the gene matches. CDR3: CASSTLGTAVGNTIYF. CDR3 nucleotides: TGTGCCAGCAGCACCCTTGGGACAGCAGTTGGAAACACCATATATTTT. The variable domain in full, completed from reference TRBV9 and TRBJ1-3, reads DSGVTQTPKHLITATGQRVTLRCSPRSGDLSVYWYQQSLDQGLQFLIQYYNGEERAKGNILERFSAQQFPDLHSELNLSSLELGDSALYFCASSTLGTAVGNTIYFGEGSWLTVV.

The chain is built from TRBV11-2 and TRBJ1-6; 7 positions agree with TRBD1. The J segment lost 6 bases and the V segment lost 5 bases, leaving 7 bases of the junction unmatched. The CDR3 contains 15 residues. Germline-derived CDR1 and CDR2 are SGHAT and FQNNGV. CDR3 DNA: TGTGCCAGCAGCCCCTTGACAGGGTCTAATTCACCCCTCCACTTT. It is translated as CASSPLTGSNSPLHF.

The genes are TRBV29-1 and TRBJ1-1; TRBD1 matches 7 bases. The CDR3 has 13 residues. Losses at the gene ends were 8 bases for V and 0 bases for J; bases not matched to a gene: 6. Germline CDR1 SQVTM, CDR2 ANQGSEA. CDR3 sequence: CSLRTGLNTEAFF. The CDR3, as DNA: TGCAGCCTAAGGACAGGTCTGAACACTGAAGCTTTCTTT.

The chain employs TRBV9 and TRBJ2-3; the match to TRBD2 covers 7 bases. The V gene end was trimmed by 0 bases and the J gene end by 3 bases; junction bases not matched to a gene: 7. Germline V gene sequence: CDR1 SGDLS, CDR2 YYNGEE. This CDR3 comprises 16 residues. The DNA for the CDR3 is TGTGCCAGCAGCGTAGGGGAGGGGTTAAGGACAGATACGCAGTATTTT. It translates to CASSVGEGLRTDTQYF.

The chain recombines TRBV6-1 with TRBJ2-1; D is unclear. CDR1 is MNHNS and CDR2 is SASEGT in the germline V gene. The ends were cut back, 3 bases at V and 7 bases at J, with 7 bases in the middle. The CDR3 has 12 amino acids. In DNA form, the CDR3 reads TGTGCCAGCAGTGAGATGAGGAATGAGCAGTTCTTC. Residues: CASSEMRNEQFF.

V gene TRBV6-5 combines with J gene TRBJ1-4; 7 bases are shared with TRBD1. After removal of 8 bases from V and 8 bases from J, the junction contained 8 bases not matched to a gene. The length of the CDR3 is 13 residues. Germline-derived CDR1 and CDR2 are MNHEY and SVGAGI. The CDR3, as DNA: TGTGCCAGCGCGATGGGGACAGTCGAAAAACTGTTTTTT. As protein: CASAMGTVEKLFF.

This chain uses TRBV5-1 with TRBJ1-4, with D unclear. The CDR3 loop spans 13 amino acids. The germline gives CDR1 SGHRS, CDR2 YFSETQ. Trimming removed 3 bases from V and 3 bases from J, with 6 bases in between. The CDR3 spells CASSSRANEKLFF. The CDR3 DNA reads TGCGCCAGCAGCTCCCGGGCTAATGAAAAACTGTTTTTT.

CDR3: CASSERVAGGVADTQYF. The CDR3 DNA is TGTGCCAGCAGTGAAAGGGTAGCGGGGGGTGTCGCAGATACGCAGTATTTT. J is TRBJ2-3 and V is TRBV6-1, with 10 nucleotides matching TRBD2. CDR3 length: 17 residues. V shed 2 bases and J 4 bases; nucleotides not matched to a gene: 9. The germline CDR1 and CDR2 sequences are MNHNS and SASEGT.